The 2 T cell receptor beta chains given below trace back to one sample, sequenced in a study of T-cell memory formation after mild COVID-19. MiXCR, applied by TCRdb to the 5' RACE reads, yields one record per CDR3 protein. This sample has over 250,000 distinct CDR3 sequences, with more than 15% found just once. Specimen: PBMCs or a T cell subset sorted from them (not recorded which). These receptors came from a man aged 18 to 30 who had mild COVID-19 (a few samples of this study predate the infection). Cell type and time point are not known.

The chain joins TRBV16 to TRBJ1-2, with D uncertain. V lost 4 bases and J 1 base, leaving 13 bases between the germline ends. The CDR3 spans 15 residues. CDR1 KGHSY and CDR2 FQNENV come from the germline V gene. Here the CDR3 reads CASSPPDGSNYGYTF. For the CDR3, the DNA is TGTGCCAGCAGCCCGCCTGACGGGAGTAACTATGGCTACACCTTC.

The chain employs TRBV6-6 and TRBJ2-4, with D tentatively TRBD2 (5 bases). Germline-derived CDR1 and CDR2 are MNHNY and SVGAGI (reference sequence). V dropped 6 bases and J dropped 1 base, with 7 bases sitting between them. CDR3 length: 13 amino acids. CDR3: CASRERAKNIQYF. DNA of the CDR3: TGTGCCAGCAGGGAGCGGGCCAAAAACATTCAGTACTTC.